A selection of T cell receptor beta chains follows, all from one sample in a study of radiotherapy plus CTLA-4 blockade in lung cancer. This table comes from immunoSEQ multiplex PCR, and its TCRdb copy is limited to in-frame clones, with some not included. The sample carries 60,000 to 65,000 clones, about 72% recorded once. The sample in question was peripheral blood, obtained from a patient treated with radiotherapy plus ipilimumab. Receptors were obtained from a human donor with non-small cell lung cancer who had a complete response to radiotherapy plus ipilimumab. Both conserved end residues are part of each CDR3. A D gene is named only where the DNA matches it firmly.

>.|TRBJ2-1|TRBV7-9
CASSLRPDGVNEQFF
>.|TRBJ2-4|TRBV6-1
CASRARGGNIQYF
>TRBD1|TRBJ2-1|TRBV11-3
CASSISGGQFF
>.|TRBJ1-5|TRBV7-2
CASSFGGGSNQPQHF
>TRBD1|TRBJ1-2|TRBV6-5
CASSDFKTGFYGYTF
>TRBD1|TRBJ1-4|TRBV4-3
CASSHRGLDEKLFF
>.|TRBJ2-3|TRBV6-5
CASNPANTDTQYF
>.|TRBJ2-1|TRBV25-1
CASPQGRSHNEQFF
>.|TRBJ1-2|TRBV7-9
CASSSESYGYTF
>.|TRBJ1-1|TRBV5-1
CASKKPGQENTEAFF
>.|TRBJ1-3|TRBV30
CAWSVSQISGNTIYF
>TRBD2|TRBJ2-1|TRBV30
CAWSVQAGYEQFF
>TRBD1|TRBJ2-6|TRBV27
CASSWDRGFGANVLTF
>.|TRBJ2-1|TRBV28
CASRSTAPNEQFF
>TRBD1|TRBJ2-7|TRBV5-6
CASSPIPGTVHTYEQYF
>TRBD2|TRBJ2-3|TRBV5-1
CASSFFSGSGDTQYF
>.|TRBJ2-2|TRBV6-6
CASRGQANTGELFF
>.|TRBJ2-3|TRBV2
CASVARDTQYF
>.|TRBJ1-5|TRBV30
CAWSGRAARQPQHF
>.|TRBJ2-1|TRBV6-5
CASSRLGTDYNEQFF
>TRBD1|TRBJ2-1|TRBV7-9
CASSPRYRGQVSEQFF
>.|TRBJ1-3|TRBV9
CASSVQANSGNTIYF
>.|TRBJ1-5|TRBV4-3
CASSQGVAWPQHF
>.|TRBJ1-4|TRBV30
CAWSRMTTNEKLFF